The subject of this entry is one TCR beta chain. The data belong to a study of blood T cell repertoires in COVID-19. On the study more broadly: Spain, Italy and the United States supplied samples that represented acute and convalescent COVID-19. The cDNA or gDNA used as material had been derived from T cells, B-cell-depleted T cells, or PBMCs.

The V gene end was trimmed by 2 bases and the J gene end by 2 bases; junction bases not matched to a gene: 8. The CDR3 extends over 17 amino acids. CDR1 and CDR2 from the germline V gene are SGHTS and YDEGEE. The protocol was immunoSEQ multiplex PCR, while the TCRdb copy is restricted to in-frame clones and leaves out a portion. The table includes roughly 380,000 clones, around nine tenths detected once. Participant ages covered roughly 18 to 89 years across 20 to 25 US areas. The sequencing input was PBMCs or T cells enriched from blood (not recorded which). The V and J genes are TRBV5-8 and TRBJ2-3; 10 bases match TRBD2. The receptor was derived from a woman younger than 45 who had been exposed to COVID-19. CDR3 region: CASSFDRTSGFTDTQYF. Here the CDR3 DNA reads TGTGCCAGCAGCTTCGACCGGACTAGCGGATTCACAGATACGCAGTATTTT.